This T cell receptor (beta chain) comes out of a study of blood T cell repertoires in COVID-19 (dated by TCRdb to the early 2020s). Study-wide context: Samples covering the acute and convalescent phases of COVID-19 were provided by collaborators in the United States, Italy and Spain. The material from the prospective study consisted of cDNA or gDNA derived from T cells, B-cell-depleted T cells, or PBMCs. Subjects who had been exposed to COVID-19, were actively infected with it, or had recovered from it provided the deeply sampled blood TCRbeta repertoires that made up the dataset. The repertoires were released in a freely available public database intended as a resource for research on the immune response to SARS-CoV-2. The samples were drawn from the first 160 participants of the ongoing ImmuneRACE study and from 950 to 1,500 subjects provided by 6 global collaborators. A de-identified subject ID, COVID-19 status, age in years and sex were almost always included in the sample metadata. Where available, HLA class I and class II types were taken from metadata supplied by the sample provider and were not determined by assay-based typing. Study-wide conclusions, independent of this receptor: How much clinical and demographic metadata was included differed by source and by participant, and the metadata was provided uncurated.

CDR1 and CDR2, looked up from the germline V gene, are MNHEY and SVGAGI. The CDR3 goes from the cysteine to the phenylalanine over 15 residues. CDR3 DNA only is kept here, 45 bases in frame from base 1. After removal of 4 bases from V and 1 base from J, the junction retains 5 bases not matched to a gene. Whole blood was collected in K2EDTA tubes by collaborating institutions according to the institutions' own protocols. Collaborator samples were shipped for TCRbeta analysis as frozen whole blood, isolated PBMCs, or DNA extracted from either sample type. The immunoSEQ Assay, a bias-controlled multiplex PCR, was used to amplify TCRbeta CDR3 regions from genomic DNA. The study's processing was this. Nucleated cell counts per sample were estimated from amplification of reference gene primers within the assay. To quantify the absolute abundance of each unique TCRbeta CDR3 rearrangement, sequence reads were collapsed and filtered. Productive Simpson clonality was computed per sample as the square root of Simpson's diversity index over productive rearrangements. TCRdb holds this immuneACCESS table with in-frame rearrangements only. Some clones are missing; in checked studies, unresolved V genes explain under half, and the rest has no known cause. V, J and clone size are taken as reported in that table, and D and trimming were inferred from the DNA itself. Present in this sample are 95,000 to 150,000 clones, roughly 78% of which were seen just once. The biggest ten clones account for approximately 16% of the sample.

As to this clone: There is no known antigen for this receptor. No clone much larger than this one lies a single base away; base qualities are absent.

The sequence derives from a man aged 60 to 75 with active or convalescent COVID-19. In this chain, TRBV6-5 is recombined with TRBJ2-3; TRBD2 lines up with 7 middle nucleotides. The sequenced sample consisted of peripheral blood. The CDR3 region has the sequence CASSFRGDGTDTQYF. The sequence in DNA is TGTGCCAGCAGTTTCCGGGGGGATGGCACAGATACGCAGTATTTT.